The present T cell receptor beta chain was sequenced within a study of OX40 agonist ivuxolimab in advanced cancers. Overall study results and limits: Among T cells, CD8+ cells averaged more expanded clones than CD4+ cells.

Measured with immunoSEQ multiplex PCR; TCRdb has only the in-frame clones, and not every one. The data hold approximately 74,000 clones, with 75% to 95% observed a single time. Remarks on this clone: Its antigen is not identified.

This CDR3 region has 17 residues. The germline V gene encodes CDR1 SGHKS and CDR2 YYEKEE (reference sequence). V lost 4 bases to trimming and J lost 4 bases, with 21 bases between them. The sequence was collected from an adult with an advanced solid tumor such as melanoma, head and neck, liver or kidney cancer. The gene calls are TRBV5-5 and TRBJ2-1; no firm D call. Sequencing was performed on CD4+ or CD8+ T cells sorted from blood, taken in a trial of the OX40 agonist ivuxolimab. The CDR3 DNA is TGTGCCAGCAGCCCAAGATTCTCCAAGGCAGGATACAATGAGCAGTTCTTC. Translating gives CASSPRFSKAGYNEQFF. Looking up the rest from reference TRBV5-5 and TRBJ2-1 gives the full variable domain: DAGVTQSPTHLIKTRGQQVTLRCSPISGHKSVSWYQQVLGQGPQFIFQYYEKEERGRGNFPDRFSARQFPNYSSELNVNALLLGDSALYLCASSPRFSKAGYNEQFFGPGTRLTVL.